These 26 T cell receptor beta chains were all obtained from the same sample, sequenced in a study of cytomegalovirus exposure and HLA in healthy donors. Sequencing was performed with immunoSEQ multiplex PCR; in TCRdb, only in-frame clones are kept and a portion is missing. The table has under 200,000 clones, 95% to 96% seen once; the top ten hold roughly 1%. The sequencing sample was made of PBMCs. The receptors were sampled from a woman aged 18-30 years in good health and CMV-seronegative.

The chain uses TRBV4-1 and TRBJ1-1; the D gene is possibly TRBD1 (6 bases). V was clipped by 0 bases and J by 0 bases, with 11 bases between them. CDR1 MGHRA and CDR2 YSYEKL come from the germline V gene. This CDR3 is 16 amino acids long. In nucleotides, the CDR3 is TGCGCCAGCAGCCAAGATTATGGGGGCCTGAACACTGAAGCTTTCTTT. This translates into CASSQDYGGLNTEAFF.

This chain links TRBV7-2 with TRBJ2-5, with 7 nucleotides matching TRBD2. Unmatched junction bases numbered 3, after V lost 8 bases and J lost 0 bases. Germline CDR1 SGHTA, CDR2 FQGNSA. This CDR3 is built from 13 residues. CDR3 amino acids: CASGRGYQETQYF. Written as DNA, the CDR3 is TGTGCCAGCGGGCGGGGGTACCAAGAGACCCAGTACTTC.

The chain carries TRBV19 and TRBJ1-2, with D perhaps matching TRBD1 (6 bases). V was pared by 3 bases and J by 2 bases, with 16 bases between. From germline, CDR1 is LNHDA and CDR2 SQIVND (reference sequence). The CDR3 runs 16 residues. The CDR3 is CASSIRSAGANYGYTF. CDR3 nucleotides: TGTGCCAGTAGTATTAGGTCGGCAGGGGCCAACTATGGCTACACCTTC.

The rearrangement uses TRBV20-1 and TRBJ1-2; unclear D gene. The CDR3 runs 11 residues. Germline CDR1 DFQATT, CDR2 SNEGSKA (reference sequence). V was pared by 5 bases and J by 8 bases, with 12 bases between. The CDR3 DNA reads as TGCAGTGCTGGCCTCGAGGGAGGCTACACCTTC. Its translation: CSAGLEGGYTF.

V gene TRBV9 combines with J gene TRBJ1-4; tentative D call: TRBD1 (5 bases). The CDR3 extends over 15 amino acids. Per the germline V gene, CDR1 is SGDLS and CDR2 is YYNGEE. V dropped 4 bases and J dropped 6 bases, with 16 bases sitting between them. The CDR3 DNA sequence: TGTGCCAGCAGCTCAAGACAGAGTCCAGATGAAAAACTGTTTTTT. Protein product: CASSSRQSPDEKLFF.

In DNA form, the CDR3 reads TGTGCCAGCAGTTTATCGGCTAGCGGGGGGTACGAGCAGTACTTC. Translation gives CASSLSASGGYEQYF. The chain links TRBV27 to TRBJ2-7, with 11 bases matching TRBD2. Germline CDR1 MNHEY, CDR2 SMNVEV (reference sequence). J was trimmed by 4 bases and V by 0 bases; bases with no gene match: 2. CDR3 length: 15 amino acids.

This clone has only a few counts. The rearrangement uses TRBV9 and TRBJ2-2; TRBD2 matches at 12 bases. Unmatched junction bases numbered 4, after V lost 4 bases and J lost 3 bases. The germline CDR1 and CDR2 sequences are SGDLS and YYNGEE. CDR3 length: 16 residues. The CDR3: CASSTTSGGYTGELFF. DNA of the CDR3: TGTGCCAGCAGCACCACTAGCGGGGGGTACACCGGGGAGCTGTTTTTT.

J is TRBJ2-7 and V is TRBV29-1; the D gene is possibly TRBD2 (6 bases). Trimming removed 4 bases at V and 0 bases at J, with 16 bases between. The CDR3 length is 15 residues. Germline CDR1 is SQVTM and CDR2 is ANQGSEA. For the CDR3, the DNA is TGCAGCGTTGTTCTGGCGGCGGGGCACTCCTACGAGCAGTACTTC. Translated: CSVVLAAGHSYEQYF.

This clone was picked up one time. V and J are TRBV11-1 and TRBJ2-1; 9 nucleotides agree with TRBD1. The V and J ends lost 5 bases and 1 base, in that order; junction bases with no gene match: 3. Germline V gene sequence: CDR1 SGHAT, CDR2 FQDESV (reference sequence). CDR3 length equals 15 residues. The CDR3, as DNA: TGTGCCAGCAGCGCCGACAGGGGGTCCTACAATGAGCAGTTCTTC. Translated, it gives CASSADRGSYNEQFF.

The V gene is TRBV15, the J gene TRBJ2-3; TRBD1 aligns across 11 bases. CDR1 LNHNV and CDR2 YYDKDF come from the germline V gene (reference sequence). The ends lost 5 bases at V and 5 bases at J; junction bases unmatched: 6. There are 15 residues in the CDR3. As DNA, the CDR3 is TGTGCCACCAGCCTCGGGACAGGGGGAATAGATACGCAGTATTTT. Protein: CATSLGTGGIDTQYF.

The J gene is TRBJ1-2, the V gene TRBV5-1; D not resolved. Germline CDR1 and CDR2: SGHRS and YFSETQ. Trimming removed 4 bases from V and 4 bases from J, with 14 bases in between. The CDR3 totals 14 residues. The DNA of the CDR3 is TGCGCCAGCAGCCCGGAGGTAGGGAGCTATGGCTACACCTTC. Amino acids: CASSPEVGSYGYTF.

V is TRBV7-9 and J is TRBJ2-7, with 7 nucleotides matching TRBD1. The CDR3 consists of 13 residues. J lost 3 bases, V lost 5 bases, and 4 bases had no gene match. The germline V gene has CDR1 SEHNR and CDR2 FQNEAQ (reference sequence). As DNA, the CDR3 is TGTGCCAGCAGCCCCGGGACAGACTACGAGCAGTACTTC. It specifies CASSPGTDYEQYF.

The J gene is TRBJ1-1, the V gene TRBV11-3; D remains unclear. Germline lookup yields CDR1 SGHNT and CDR2 YENEEA. With 0 bases removed from V and 2 bases from J, the gap between germline ends came to 4 bases. The CDR3 covers 13 residues. The CDR3 region has the DNA TGTGCCAGCAGCTTAGACGTAAACACTGAAGCTTTCTTT. This encodes CASSLDVNTEAFF.

The J gene is TRBJ2-7, the V gene TRBV7-9; tentative D call: TRBD1 (6 bases). The V end lost 5 bases, the J end lost 1 base, and 18 bases lay between the germline ends. Germline CDR1 SEHNR, CDR2 FQNEAQ (reference sequence). The CDR3 runs to 16 residues. CDR3 sequence (DNA): TGTGCCAGCAGCCGGCGCGCGACAGGACGATCCTACGAGCAGTACTTC. Its protein product is CASSRRATGRSYEQYF. Full variable domain (rest looked up from reference TRBV7-9 and TRBJ2-7): DTGVSQNPRHKITKRGQNVTFRCDPISEHNRLYWYRQTLGQGPEFLTYFQNEAQLEKSRLLSDRFSAERPKGSFSTLEIQRTEQGDSAMYLCASSRRATGRSYEQYFGPGTRLTVT.

The chain carries TRBV2 and TRBJ1-1; a weak D match, TRBD1 (5 bases). Germline assignment: CDR1 SNHLY and CDR2 FYNNEI. V gave up 9 bases and J gave up 1 base, with 15 bases separating them. The CDR3 totals 14 residues. CDR3 coding DNA: TGTGCCAGTACTAGGGAGGGGACGAACACTGAAGCTTTCTTT. Protein product: CASTREGTNTEAFF.

This chain connects TRBV7-2 to TRBJ1-2, with TRBD1 matching 10 bases. J lost 2 bases, V lost 5 bases, and 5 bases had no gene match. This CDR3 region has 15 residues. Germline assignment: CDR1 SGHTA and CDR2 FQGNSA. CDR3 loop: CASSAVDRGNYGYTF. In DNA, the CDR3 is TGTGCCAGCAGCGCTGTGGACAGGGGGAACTATGGCTACACCTTC.

The chain carries TRBV7-8 and TRBJ2-1, with 8 nucleotides matching TRBD2. V lost 5 bases, J lost 8 bases, and 11 bases stayed unmatched. CDR3 length equals 15 residues. Germline V gene data show CDR1 as SGHVS and CDR2 as FQNEAQ. Here the CDR3 DNA reads TGTGCCAGCAGCCAACACCGAACTAGCGGCGATGAGCAGTTCTTC. Residues: CASSQHRTSGDEQFF.

This clone was seen only once. This rearrangement joins TRBV6-5 to TRBJ1-5; no clear D gene. The CDR3 covers 14 residues. V lost 5 bases to trimming and J lost 0 bases, with 8 bases between them. The germline CDR1 and CDR2 sequences are MNHEY and SVGAGI. CDR3 bases: TGTGCCAGCAGTCGCGGAGATAGCAATCAGCCCCAGCATTTT. As protein: CASSRGDSNQPQHF.

V and J are TRBV25-1 and TRBJ1-4; TRBD1 might be the D (5 bases). Germline values: CDR1 MGHDK, CDR2 SYGVNS. The CDR3 totals 16 residues. Between the trimmed V and J ends, which lost 0 bases and 5 bases, there was a span of 13 bases. CDR3 nucleotides: TGTGCCAGCAGTGAATATGGAGGCGGGGGAAATGAAAAACTGTTTTTT. It translates to CASSEYGGGGNEKLFF.

This chain links TRBV19 with TRBJ2-1; 8 bases map to TRBD2. CDR1 is LNHDA, CDR2 SQIVND, per germline (reference sequence). With 7 bases clipped from V and 10 bases from J, the junction kept 18 bases outside the gene matches. This CDR3 spans 16 amino acids. CDR3 DNA sequence: TGTGCCAGTACCCCAATAGGGACTAGAGGGGTTGTGGAGCAGTTCTTC. It encodes CASTPIGTRGVVEQFF.

The gene calls are TRBV6-1 and TRBJ2-2, with 9 positions matching TRBD1. J lost 3 bases, V lost 8 bases, and 7 bases had no gene match. The germline V gene encodes CDR1 MNHNS and CDR2 SASEGT. The CDR3 is 15 residues long. This CDR3 is CASYVDRGYTGELFF. The CDR3 DNA follows: TGTGCCAGCTATGTAGACAGGGGGTACACCGGGGAGCTGTTTTTT.

This chain uses TRBV5-8 with TRBJ2-7, with 9 bases fitting TRBD2. The V and J ends lost 4 bases and 0 bases, in that order; junction bases with no gene match: 17. From germline, CDR1 is SGHTS and CDR2 YDEGEE. CDR3 length equals 19 residues. The CDR3 here is CASSPQRGVRPRYSYEQYF. The CDR3 coding sequence is TGTGCCAGCAGCCCCCAGCGGGGGGTTCGCCCCAGATACTCCTACGAGCAGTACTTC.

On this clone itself: Within the sample, other DNA sequences also encode this same CDR3. The genes are TRBV18 and TRBJ1-1; D is possibly TRBD1 (6 bases). Trimming left V 2 bases short and J 1 base short, with 11 bases between. The CDR3 extends over 15 amino acids. Germline V gene lookup returns CDR1 KGHSH and CDR2 LQKENI. The CDR3 sequence is CASSPSPGQNTEAFF. The CDR3 DNA reads TGTGCCAGCTCACCAAGTCCGGGACAGAACACTGAAGCTTTCTTT.

The chain combines TRBV6-5 with TRBJ2-5; D is ambiguous. The ends were cut back, 3 bases at V and 2 bases at J, with 10 bases in the middle. The length of the CDR3 is 14 residues. Germline loops: CDR1 MNHEY, CDR2 SVGAGI. CDR3 sequence reads: CASSYSGEQETQYF. The CDR3 DNA is TGTGCCAGCAGTTATTCTGGAGAACAAGAGACCCAGTACTTC.

V is TRBV14 and J is TRBJ2-1; 8 bases fit TRBD2. The V gene end was trimmed by 5 bases and the J gene end by 6 bases; junction bases not matched to a gene: 3. This CDR3 has 13 residues. The germline gives CDR1 SGHDN, CDR2 FVKESK. CDR3: CASSSTSANEQFF. CDR3 bases: TGTGCCAGCAGCTCGACTAGCGCCAATGAGCAGTTCTTC.

This chain joins TRBV6-1 and TRBJ1-5; D remains unclear. V lost 4 bases, J lost 7 bases, and 20 bases lay in between. CDR1 MNHNS and CDR2 SASEGT come from the germline V gene. The CDR3 length is 16 residues. This CDR3 reads CASSAFPATTGQPQHF. CDR3 DNA: TGTGCCAGCAGTGCATTCCCGGCCACCACGGGGCAGCCCCAGCATTTT.